The T cell receptor beta chain described here comes from a study of blood T cell repertoires in COVID-19. Study-level background: Donors in the United States, Italy and Spain gave samples during acute or convalescent COVID-19. T cells, B-cell-depleted T cells, or PBMCs provided the cDNA or gDNA that served as material.

This CDR3 has 14 amino acids. Germline V CDR1 and CDR2: LGHNA, YNFKEQ. The V gene lost 0 bases and the J gene lost 2 bases, with 8 bases spanning the gap. Per the original data handling: Using reference gene primer amplification, nucleated cell counts were estimated. Here immunoSEQ multiplex PCR was the method, and the copy in TCRdb shows in-frame clones only, minus some. The V and J calls and clone size come from that table; D and trimming were worked out from the DNA. The repertoire has around 130,000 clones, around 81% of them found once; the top ten carry more than 9.5%. The V call is TRBV4-2, the J call TRBJ2-7; possible D gene TRBD2, 5 bases. The origin of this receptor is a man aged 40-50 years with active or convalescent COVID-19. Sequencing used peripheral blood. The chain's CDR3 is CASSQELGPYEQYF. The CDR3, as DNA: TGTGCCAGCAGCCAAGAACTAGGCCCCTACGAGCAGTACTTC.